This T cell receptor (beta chain) derives from a study of PD-L1 blockade in urothelial cancer. Study at large: Males with urothelial cancer arising in the bladder constituted about nine tenths of the roughly 30 patients. Between 0 and 3 chemotherapy regimens preceded treatment for each patient. Findings of the study overall: Enhanced expansion of tumor-associated blood clones at 3 weeks characterized durable-benefit patients.

Data came from immunoSEQ multiplex PCR; TCRdb stores just in-frame clones and leaves some out. In the table there are tens of thousands of clones, roughly 82% of which are singletons. Germline CDR1 SGDLS, CDR2 YYNGEE. The CDR3 has 16 amino acids. V was clipped by 2 bases and J by 1 base; unmatched bases: 7. The time point: pretreatment peripheral blood. A note on this clone: Its specificity is unknown.

Source: PBMCs, taken around atezolizumab (anti-PD-L1) treatment. The sequence derives from a man aged 45-65 years with urothelial cancer. The chain uses TRBV9 and TRBJ2-5; 8 bases line up with TRBD2. In nucleotides, the CDR3 is TGTGCCAGCAGCGTCTTAGCGGGGCCCCTCCAAGAGACCCAGTACTTC. This gives the protein CASSVLAGPLQETQYF. Using reference TRBV9 and TRBJ2-5 for the parts outside the CDR3, the full variable domain is DSGVTQTPKHLITATGQRVTLRCSPRSGDLSVYWYQQSLDQGLQFLIQYYNGEERAKGNILERFSAQQFPDLHSELNLSSLELGDSALYFCASSVLAGPLQETQYFGPGTRLLVL.